Listed below are T cell receptor beta chains from one sample, sequenced in a study of blood T cell repertoires in COVID-19. Profiled with immunoSEQ multiplex PCR; TCRdb holds only in-frame clones, not every one. This sample carries about 59,000 clones, over 70% of them seen once, and the ten largest clones take about 15%. Sequencing was performed on peripheral blood. Every receptor here comes from a woman aged 65 to 85 with acute or convalescent COVID-19. CDR3s include the opening cysteine and the closing phenylalanine or tryptophan. Fields, in order: V gene, D gene, clone size, J gene, CDR3 DNA, CDR3 protein. D genes are given only for firm matches. The listing skips clone size in some rows; elsewhere it reads once, few, many or a size class.

V gene: TRBV7-9; D gene: .; clone size: .; J gene: TRBJ1-1; CDR3 DNA: TGTGCCAGCAGCTCGAATCCCAGGCGAGCTTTCTTT; CDR3 protein: CASSSNPRRAFF
V gene: TRBV4-1; D gene: TRBD1; clone size: .; J gene: TRBJ2-7; CDR3 DNA: TGCGCCAGCAGTGACAGGGGAGGATACGAGCAGTACTTC; CDR3 protein: CASSDRGGYEQYF
V gene: TRBV9; D gene: .; clone size: once; J gene: TRBJ1-1; CDR3 DNA: TGTGCCAGCAGCGTCACAGGTTTGGGCACTGAAGCTTTCTTT; CDR3 protein: CASSVTGLGTEAFF
V gene: TRBV14; D gene: .; clone size: .; J gene: TRBJ1-4; CDR3 DNA: TGTGCCAGCAGCCAAGATTCTGGGAAGGGGCGGGAAAAACTGTTTTTT; CDR3 protein: CASSQDSGKGREKLFF
V gene: TRBV18; D gene: .; clone size: .; J gene: TRBJ2-1; CDR3 DNA: TGTGCCAGCTCACCGCCCAATGGACAAGAGCAGTTCTTC; CDR3 protein: CASSPPNGQEQFF
V gene: TRBV19; D gene: TRBD1; clone size: .; J gene: TRBJ2-1; CDR3 DNA: TGTGCCAGTAGACCGGGACAGGGTATTGAGCAGTTCTTC; CDR3 protein: CASRPGQGIEQFF
V gene: TRBV19; D gene: .; clone size: .; J gene: TRBJ1-5; CDR3 DNA: TGTGCCAGTAGAGGGAACAGGGATCAGCCCCAGCATTTT; CDR3 protein: CASRGNRDQPQHF
V gene: TRBV3-1/TRBV3-2; D gene: TRBD1; clone size: .; J gene: TRBJ2-7; CDR3 DNA: TGTGCCAGCAGCCGCCAGGACAGGGCCTACGAGCAGTACTTC; CDR3 protein: CASSRQDRAYEQYF
V gene: TRBV6-1; D gene: TRBD1; clone size: .; J gene: TRBJ2-5; CDR3 DNA: TGTGCCAGCAGTGAGGACAGGGGTGAGACCCAGTACTTC; CDR3 protein: CASSEDRGETQYF
V gene: TRBV19; D gene: .; clone size: .; J gene: TRBJ1-1; CDR3 DNA: TGTGCCAGTAGGGAGGGCCCCCAAAGGACTGAAGCTTTCTTT; CDR3 protein: CASREGPQRTEAFF
V gene: TRBV19; D gene: TRBD2; clone size: .; J gene: TRBJ2-1; CDR3 DNA: TGTGCCAGTAGTATAGACCTTAGCGGGGGGGCTTACAATGAGCAGTTCTTC; CDR3 protein: CASSIDLSGGAYNEQFF
V gene: TRBV19; D gene: .; clone size: once; J gene: TRBJ2-7; CDR3 DNA: TGTGCCAGTAGTATGGCCCCAGTAGAGGTTAACGAGCAGTACTTC; CDR3 protein: CASSMAPVEVNEQYF
V gene: TRBV3-1/TRBV3-2; D gene: TRBD1; clone size: .; J gene: TRBJ2-7; CDR3 DNA: TGTGCCAGCAGCCTCCTGGACAGGGGCGAGCAGTACTTC; CDR3 protein: CASSLLDRGEQYF
V gene: TRBV19; D gene: .; clone size: .; J gene: TRBJ1-2; CDR3 DNA: TGTGCCAGTAGTATTCAGGGGAACTATGGCTACACCTTC; CDR3 protein: CASSIQGNYGYTF
V gene: TRBV30; D gene: TRBD2; clone size: .; J gene: TRBJ2-3; CDR3 DNA: TGTGCCCTCCAGCGGGGCCTAAGCACAGATACGCAGTATTTT; CDR3 protein: CALQRGLSTDTQYF
V gene: TRBV1; D gene: .; clone size: .; J gene: TRBJ1-3; CDR3 DNA: TGCACCAGCAGCCACGAGACAGGGACCTCTGGAAACACCATATATTTT; CDR3 protein: CTSSHETGTSGNTIYF
V gene: TRBV18; D gene: TRBD1; clone size: .; J gene: TRBJ1-5; CDR3 DNA: TGTGCCAGCTCACCAGCAGTGGGACAGAATCAGCCCCAGCATTTT; CDR3 protein: CASSPAVGQNQPQHF
V gene: TRBV4-2; D gene: TRBD1; clone size: .; J gene: TRBJ1-1; CDR3 DNA: TGTGCCAGCAGCCCTGAACAGGGGGCTGTGAACACTGAAGCTTTCTTT; CDR3 protein: CASSPEQGAVNTEAFF
V gene: TRBV5-1; D gene: TRBD1; clone size: few; J gene: TRBJ1-3; CDR3 DNA: TGCGCCAGCAGCCCAGGACAGGGAATGGGAGGAAACACCATATATTTT; CDR3 protein: CASSPGQGMGGNTIYF
V gene: TRBV29-1; D gene: TRBD1; clone size: .; J gene: TRBJ1-2; CDR3 DNA: TGCAGCGCATCCCCCGGGACAGGCAGCTATGGCTACACCTTC; CDR3 protein: CSASPGTGSYGYTF
V gene: TRBV4-1; D gene: .; clone size: .; J gene: TRBJ1-2; CDR3 DNA: TGCGCCAGCAGCCAGGCCCTGGGCAGGGATGACTATGGCTACACCTTC; CDR3 protein: CASSQALGRDDYGYTF
V gene: TRBV18; D gene: .; clone size: .; J gene: TRBJ2-2; CDR3 DNA: TGTGCCAGCTCACCGCGTTCAGAGGGCACCGGGGAGCTGTTTTTT; CDR3 protein: CASSPRSEGTGELFF
V gene: TRBV5-8; D gene: TRBD2; clone size: .; J gene: TRBJ2-2; CDR3 DNA: TGTGCCAGCAGCTTACTCCTAGCGGGGACGATCACCGGGGAGCTGTTTTTT; CDR3 protein: CASSLLLAGTITGELFF
V gene: TRBV13; D gene: TRBD1; clone size: .; J gene: TRBJ2-1; CDR3 DNA: TGTGCCAGCACCTCAACAGGGGGTGGTTTTAGTGAGCAGTTCTTC; CDR3 protein: CASTSTGGGFSEQFF
V gene: TRBV27; D gene: TRBD2; clone size: once; J gene: TRBJ2-3; CDR3 DNA: TGTGCCAGCAGTCCCCTCAGGACTAGCGGGGGGGCAGGAGATACGCAGTATTTT; CDR3 protein: CASSPLRTSGGAGDTQYF
V gene: TRBV19; D gene: .; clone size: few; J gene: TRBJ2-7; CDR3 DNA: TGTGCCAGTAGGGCCAGAATGGCCTCTTACGAGCAGTACTTC; CDR3 protein: CASRARMASYEQYF
V gene: TRBV30; D gene: .; clone size: .; J gene: TRBJ1-6; CDR3 DNA: TGTGCCGCAACGCGGGAGGTCTTCTCACCCCTCCACTTT; CDR3 protein: CAATREVFSPLHF
V gene: TRBV10-2; D gene: .; clone size: .; J gene: TRBJ2-2; CDR3 DNA: TGCGCCAGCAGCGGGGGTCGGAACACCGGGGAGCTGTTTTTT; CDR3 protein: CASSGGRNTGELFF
V gene: TRBV9; D gene: TRBD1; clone size: .; J gene: TRBJ1-1; CDR3 DNA: TGTGCCAGCAGCAGCCGGGACAGGGGGCGGAACACTGAAGCTTTCTTT; CDR3 protein: CASSSRDRGRNTEAFF
V gene: TRBV12-5; D gene: .; clone size: .; J gene: TRBJ1-1; CDR3 DNA: TGTGCTAGTGGTTTAGTCCTCGGTGGGCCGAACACTGAAGCTTTCTTT; CDR3 protein: CASGLVLGGPNTEAFF
V gene: TRBV18; D gene: TRBD1; clone size: .; J gene: TRBJ1-6; CDR3 DNA: TGTGCCAGCTCACGGGACAGCAATTCACCCCTCCACTTT; CDR3 protein: CASSRDSNSPLHF
V gene: TRBV3-1/TRBV3-2; D gene: .; clone size: .; J gene: TRBJ1-2; CDR3 DNA: TGTGCCAGCAGCAGGGCGGGCAACGACTATGGCTACACCTTC; CDR3 protein: CASSRAGNDYGYTF
V gene: TRBV5-1; D gene: TRBD1; clone size: few; J gene: TRBJ1-3; CDR3 DNA: TGCGCCAGCAGCCCTGGACAGGGGGTTGGAAACACCATATATTTT; CDR3 protein: CASSPGQGVGNTIYF
V gene: TRBV12-5; D gene: TRBD2; clone size: .; J gene: TRBJ2-5; CDR3 DNA: TGTGCTAGTGGTCCCCTAGCGGGGGGGCTTGAGACCCAGTACTTC; CDR3 protein: CASGPLAGGLETQYF
V gene: TRBV19; D gene: .; clone size: .; J gene: TRBJ1-2; CDR3 DNA: TGTGCCAGTACCAAGACACCGAGGGACTATGGCTACACCTTC; CDR3 protein: CASTKTPRDYGYTF
V gene: TRBV7-9; D gene: TRBD1; clone size: many; J gene: TRBJ1-6; CDR3 DNA: TGTGCCAGCAGCCCGGATGAGACAGGGTTGGTGCCCCTCCACTTT; CDR3 protein: CASSPDETGLVPLHF
V gene: TRBV7-2; D gene: .; clone size: .; J gene: TRBJ2-1; CDR3 DNA: TGTGCCAGCAACCGGGGAGGGGGCAATGAGCAGTTCTTC; CDR3 protein: CASNRGGGNEQFF
V gene: TRBV6-1; D gene: .; clone size: .; J gene: TRBJ1-2; CDR3 DNA: TGTGCCAGCATCCCGGGGGGCAGGGGTGACTATGGCTACACCTTC; CDR3 protein: CASIPGGRGDYGYTF
V gene: TRBV2; D gene: .; clone size: .; J gene: TRBJ1-1; CDR3 DNA: TGTGCCAGCAGTGCTTCTAATTGGTTCACTGAAGCTTTCTTT; CDR3 protein: CASSASNWFTEAFF
V gene: TRBV20-1; D gene: .; clone size: few; J gene: TRBJ1-2; CDR3 DNA: TGCAGTGGTAGGGCCAACTATGGCTACACCTTC; CDR3 protein: CSGRANYGYTF
V gene: TRBV10-3; D gene: TRBD1; clone size: .; J gene: TRBJ1-1; CDR3 DNA: TGTGCCATCAGTGCCGGACAGGGGACAAACACTGAAGCTTTCTTT; CDR3 protein: CAISAGQGTNTEAFF
V gene: TRBV29-1; D gene: .; clone size: .; J gene: TRBJ1-5; CDR3 DNA: TGCAGCGTAACCCTAGGGCGGGGGAGCAATCAGCCCCAGCATTTT; CDR3 protein: CSVTLGRGSNQPQHF
V gene: TRBV5-5; D gene: .; clone size: .; J gene: TRBJ1-2; CDR3 DNA: TGTGCCAGCAGCCCGGGTTTTAACTATGGCTACACCTTC; CDR3 protein: CASSPGFNYGYTF
V gene: TRBV7-9; D gene: TRBD1; clone size: .; J gene: TRBJ1-6; CDR3 DNA: TGTGCCAGCAGCTTAGATGGGACAGGGGACAATTCACCCCTCCACTTT; CDR3 protein: CASSLDGTGDNSPLHF
V gene: TRBV12-3/TRBV12-4; D gene: TRBD1; clone size: .; J gene: TRBJ1-1; CDR3 DNA: TGTGCCAGCACTATGGACAGGGGAGCTTTCTTT; CDR3 protein: CASTMDRGAFF